The sequence of this TCR beta chain was determined in a study of early T cells in non-severe SARS-CoV-2 infection. Study summary: It was bulk RNA from unsorted whole blood that was sequenced, and the chains were unpaired.

This CDR3 spans 13 amino acids. V lost 4 bases and J 4 bases, leaving 10 bases between the germline ends. Germline CDR1 and CDR2: SGHTA and FQGNSA. Findings of the study overall: VDJdb matching favored anti-spike CD8 responses, missing private and CD4 specificities.

This clonotype was picked up many times. Its antigen remains unknown. Tagging with unique molecular identifiers was applied to individual cDNA molecules. TCRdb passed the 5' RACE reads through MiXCR, listing each CDR3 protein once. This repertoire shows roughly 52,000 distinct CDR3 sequences, under 8% found once; its top ten account for roughly 5.6%. The TCR was taken from an adult who was a healthcare worker with PCR-confirmed SARS-CoV-2 infection or an uninfected control (not recorded which). The sample here was whole blood, taken at baseline. The V and J genes are TRBV7-2 and TRBJ2-5, with D tentatively TRBD2 (5 bases). CDR3 sequence (DNA): TGTGCCAGCAGCTCAAGCGGAGGAGAGACCCAGTACTTC. Translation: CASSSSGGETQYF.